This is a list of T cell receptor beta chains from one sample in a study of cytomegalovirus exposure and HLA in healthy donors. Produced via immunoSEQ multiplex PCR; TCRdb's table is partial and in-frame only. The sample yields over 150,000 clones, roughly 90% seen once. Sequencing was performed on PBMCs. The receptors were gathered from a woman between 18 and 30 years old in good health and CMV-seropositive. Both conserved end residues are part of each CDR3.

CDR3: CASSLGGGGNQPQHF
length: 15
V: TRBV7-2

CDR3: CASSLTGGEEQYF
length: 13
V: TRBV5-4

CDR3: CASSLGLTGDEKLFF
length: 15
V: TRBV5-1

CDR3: CASSLGRGGFYNEQFF
length: 16
V: TRBV5-4

CDR3: CASKKEGSSEQYF
length: 13
V: TRBV2

CDR3: CASSYSNDRFYGYTF
length: 15
V: TRBV6-6

CDR3: CASSLVSGMKTQYF
length: 14
V: TRBV5-1

CDR3: CASSHSGQLTEAFF
length: 14
V: TRBV23-1

CDR3: CASNQPGTGRGEQYF
length: 15
V: TRBV28

CDR3: CASSPLTGDYGYTF
length: 14
V: TRBV7-9

CDR3: CASSDRGETQYF
length: 12
V: TRBV6-4

CDR3: CASTRGTDTQYF
length: 12
V: TRBV6-1

CDR3: CSVAWPRLGQGSNTGELFF
length: 19
V: TRBV29-1

CDR3: CASSPSGNLPQHF
length: 13
V: TRBV28

CDR3: CASSLVGGPEGQFF
length: 14
V: TRBV11-2

CDR3: CASSLIQGGTNEKLFF
length: 16
V: TRBV7-9

CDR3: CSAVPTGGYEQYF
length: 13
V: TRBV29-1

CDR3: CASSLVGGLGTDTQYF
length: 16
V: TRBV11-2

CDR3: CASSPGDTEYSYNEQFF
length: 17
V: TRBV18

CDR3: CASSLGGADYEQYF
length: 14
V: TRBV28

CDR3: CSVEATYEQYF
length: 11
V: TRBV29-1

CDR3: CASSAERKETQYF
length: 13
V: TRBV2

CDR3: CASPLPGTRDNQPQHF
length: 16
V: TRBV27

CDR3: CASSRDYRSYEQYF
length: 14
V: TRBV5-4

CDR3: CASSLTPGNEQFF
length: 13
V: TRBV11-2

CDR3: CATNSPYSNQPQHF
length: 14
V: TRBV6-1

CDR3: CASSSQLAGGGYEQYF
length: 16
V: TRBV7-2

CDR3: CASTPGDRKAFF
length: 12
V: TRBV6-6

CDR3: CASSEGHEQYF
length: 11
V: TRBV10-2

CDR3: CASSLVTSGRWEQYF
length: 15
V: TRBV11-3

CDR3: CSARSPTEAFF
length: 11
V: TRBV20-1

CDR3: CARSLDRDSEQFF
length: 13
V: TRBV5-3

CDR3: CSVGPSGSTDTQYF
length: 14
V: TRBV29-1

CDR3: CASSQQETQYF
length: 11
V: TRBV18

CDR3: CASSLSGTDYGYTF
length: 14
V: TRBV28

CDR3: CASSTGTGGPYEQYF
length: 15
V: TRBV7-8

CDR3: CASSQDSPAYNEQFF
length: 15
V: TRBV5-1

CDR3: CASSYDSGRYNEQFF
length: 15
V: TRBV7-3

CDR3: CASSRGGINEQFF
length: 13
V: TRBV7-7

CDR3: CASSPSGQGPYHYTF
length: 15
V: TRBV19

CDR3: CASSLDPGSSNEQYF
length: 15
V: TRBV11-2

CDR3: CASSSTGTDTQYF
length: 13
V: TRBV5-4

CDR3: CASSLALRRVSYGYTF
length: 16
V: TRBV7-3

CDR3: CASRDGQGRFGYTF
length: 14
V: TRBV19

CDR3: CASSESGTGRYGYTF
length: 15
V: TRBV2